This T cell receptor beta chain was documented in a study of identical twins. General study findings and limits: Within beta out-of-frame sequences, the excess sharing observed between twins was weaker.

Comments on this clonotype: Its antigen is still unknown.

Via MiXCR, TCRdb re-called the 5' RACE reads, giving one row per CDR3 protein. The repertoire consists of about 520,000 distinct CDR3 sequences, with roughly 21% occurring once and the leading ten covering about 0.91%. Only healthy Caucasians were included as donors. CDR1 and CDR2 (germline): MNHEY, SMNVEV (reference sequence). Trimming took off 5 bases at V and 4 bases at J, with 17 bases between the two ends. CDR3 size: 15 residues. The data were also submitted as part of a second study, on T cells expressing NK-cell markers. That study adds: Each of about six donors carried dominant NKG2C+ clonotypes accounting for about 1.0-7.0% of CD8+ T cells.

This clonotype was sampled from a woman aged 18-30 years in good health. The rearrangement uses TRBV27 and TRBJ2-5, with D hard to call. Specimen: CD4+ T cells sorted from blood. CDR3: CASSTPPGLSETQYF. In DNA, the CDR3 is TGTGCCAGCAGTACCCCTCCGGGCCTATCAGAGACCCAGTACTTC.